These 28 T cell receptor beta chains were all obtained from the same sample, sequenced in a study of cytotoxic CD8 clonotypes in ibrutinib-treated CLL. Assay used: immunoSEQ multiplex PCR; TCRdb lists only in-frame clones, some missing. Counted here are under 150,000 clones, roughly 84% occurring once; the ten biggest clones make up less than 4%. Here the sequenced sample was PBMCs, taken after 24 months of ibrutinib treatment. These receptors were collected from a human donor with chronic lymphocytic leukemia.

The chain employs TRBV11-2 and TRBJ1-6; perhaps TRBD1 as D (5 bases). CDR3 length: 14 residues. The V gene's germline CDR1 is SGHAT and CDR2 FQNNGV. V was trimmed by 5 bases and J by 7 bases, leaving 12 bases between them. CDR3 protein: CASSMGRENSPLHF. CDR3 in DNA: TGTGCCAGCAGCATGGGACGAGAAAATTCACCCCTCCACTTT.

The V call is TRBV7-6, the J call TRBJ1-1; 11 bases fit TRBD1. Germline V gives CDR1 SGHVS, CDR2 FNYEAQ. The CDR3 is made up of 14 amino acids. V shed 4 bases, J shed 5 bases, and the junction held 3 bases outside the gene matches. The CDR3 nucleotides are TGTGCCAGCAGCTGGGACAGGGGGAGAACTGAAGCTTTCTTT. Translating it yields CASSWDRGRTEAFF.

The chain employs TRBV19 and TRBJ1-5; 8 bases map to TRBD1. The CDR3 sequence is 16 residues long. The germline gives CDR1 LNHDA, CDR2 SQIVND (reference sequence). With 10 bases clipped from V and 0 bases from J, the junction kept 11 bases outside the gene matches. The CDR3 DNA reads as TGTGCCACCGATGACAGGGGTTCGTATAGCAATCAGCCCCAGCATTTT. This translates into CATDDRGSYSNQPQHF. The full variable domain, in which reference TRBV19 and TRBJ1-5 provide the parts outside the CDR3, is DGGITQSPKYLFRKEGQNVTLSCEQNLNHDAMYWYRQDPGQGLRLIYYSQIVNDFQKGDIAEGYSVSREKKESFPLTVTSAQKNPTAFYLCATDDRGSYSNQPQHFGDGTRLSIL.

V usage is TRBV18 and J usage is TRBJ1-1, with D possibly matching TRBD1 (5 bases). Trimming removed 4 bases from V and 0 bases from J, with 15 bases in between. Germline-derived CDR1 and CDR2 are KGHSH and LQKENI. This CDR3 is built from 16 residues. CDR3 sequence reads: CASSQGPSNLNTEAFF. The CDR3 DNA reads as TGTGCCAGCTCACAGGGACCCTCGAACCTGAACACTGAAGCTTTCTTT.

The V call is TRBV19, the J call TRBJ2-1; possibly TRBD2 for D (6 bases). This CDR3 spans 16 amino acids. Trimming removed 6 bases from V and 0 bases from J, with 15 bases in between. Looked up from germline, CDR1 is LNHDA and CDR2 is SQIVND (reference sequence). The CDR3 coding sequence is TGTGCCAGTAGGACTCTGGGGGGTCACTCCTACAATGAGCAGTTCTTC. Amino acids: CASRTLGGHSYNEQFF. Looking up the rest from reference TRBV19 and TRBJ2-1 gives the full variable domain: DGGITQSPKYLFRKEGQNVTLSCEQNLNHDAMYWYRQDPGQGLRLIYYSQIVNDFQKGDIAEGYSVSREKKESFPLTVTSAQKNPTAFYLCASRTLGGHSYNEQFFGPGTRLTVL.

The genes are TRBV30 and TRBJ1-6, with 8 bases identical to TRBD1. The CDR3 runs to 16 residues. Germline CDR1 GTSNPN, CDR2 SVGIG (reference sequence). Losses at the gene ends were 3 bases for V and 7 bases for J; bases not matched to a gene: 11. The CDR3 DNA is TGTGCCTGGAGGGTAACCAGGACAGGGACGAATTCACCCCTCCACTTT. Its protein is CAWRVTRTGTNSPLHF.

The chain is built from TRBV9 and TRBJ2-1, with a weak D call TRBD2 (7 bases). Germline V gene lookup returns CDR1 SGDLS and CDR2 YYNGEE. The CDR3 has 15 amino acids. The V gene lost 3 bases and the J gene lost 8 bases, with 18 bases spanning the gap. The CDR3 region is CASSADGGRADEQFF. In DNA, the CDR3 is TGTGCCAGCAGCGCCGACGGGGGGCGCGCCGATGAGCAGTTCTTC.

The chain uses TRBV7-9 and TRBJ2-7; tentatively, D is TRBD1 (6 bases). Germline values: CDR1 SEHNR, CDR2 FQNEAQ (reference sequence). This CDR3 has 14 residues. V shed 4 bases and J shed 0 bases, with 10 bases lying between them. CDR3 protein: CASSSTGHSYEQYF. DNA of the CDR3: TGTGCCAGCAGCTCGACAGGACACTCCTACGAGCAGTACTTC.

V usage is TRBV6-1 and J usage is TRBJ2-3; 7 bases agree with TRBD1. The germline V gene encodes CDR1 MNHNS and CDR2 SASEGT. The trim removed 4 bases at V and 0 bases at J, leaving 1 base unmatched. The CDR3 sequence is 14 residues long. Here the CDR3 DNA reads TGTGCCAGCAGTGCAGGGGGAAGCACAGATACGCAGTATTTT. It codes for CASSAGGSTDTQYF.

This clone was seen a single time. The V gene is TRBV18, the J gene TRBJ1-2; D is undetermined. V gave up 2 bases and J gave up 0 bases, with 1 base separating them. CDR1 and CDR2 from the germline V gene are KGHSH and LQKENI. The CDR3 extends over 12 amino acids. The CDR3 sequence: CASSPANYGYTF. CDR3 DNA sequence: TGTGCCAGCTCACCAGCTAACTATGGCTACACCTTC.

V and J are TRBV27 and TRBJ2-7; TRBD2 might be the D (6 bases). CDR1 MNHEY and CDR2 SMNVEV come from the germline V gene (reference sequence). The CDR3 sequence is 13 residues long. Trimming removed 2 bases at V and 1 base at J, with 6 bases between. This CDR3 reads CASSLGGSYEQYF. The DNA for the CDR3 is TGTGCCAGCAGTTTAGGAGGGTCCTACGAGCAGTACTTC.

CDR3 in amino acids: CASSIGISGAVSYEQYF. CDR3 coding DNA: TGTGCCAGTAGTATTGGGATTAGCGGGGCGGTTTCCTACGAGCAGTACTTC. The chain is built from TRBV19 and TRBJ2-7, with TRBD2 identical over 8 bases. This CDR3 contains 17 residues. With 3 bases clipped from V and 1 base from J, the junction kept 11 bases outside the gene matches. Germline V gene sequence: CDR1 LNHDA, CDR2 SQIVND (reference sequence).

This chain joins TRBV5-6 and TRBJ2-3, with 12 bases fitting TRBD1. Germline CDR1 reads SGHDT; CDR2 reads YYEEEE. This CDR3 comprises 15 residues. After removal of 4 bases from V and 6 bases from J, the junction contained 6 bases not matched to a gene. CDR3 sequence reads: CASSRQGQGADTQYF. CDR3 DNA sequence: TGTGCCAGCAGCCGGCAGGGACAGGGGGCCGATACGCAGTATTTT.

This clone has only one observation. V is TRBV13 and J is TRBJ2-5; 11 bases fit TRBD2. The germline V gene encodes CDR1 PRHDT and CDR2 FYEKMQ (reference sequence). The CDR3 is 18 amino acids. Trimming removed 4 bases from V and 5 bases from J; junction bases left unmatched: 15. The DNA of the CDR3 is TGTGCCAGCAGCTCCCGCCTAGCGGGGGGTACTTACCGGGAGACCCAGTACTTC. It is translated as CASSSRLAGGTYRETQYF.

V and J are TRBV19 and TRBJ1-6; 8 bases align to TRBD1. The germline V gene has CDR1 LNHDA and CDR2 SQIVND (reference sequence). Germline trimming cut 4 bases from V and 0 bases from J; bases unmatched to any gene: 5. The CDR3 has 17 residues. The CDR3 region is CASSKQGVSSYNSPLHF. The CDR3 DNA sequence: TGTGCCAGTAGTAAACAGGGGGTTAGCTCCTATAATTCACCCCTCCACTTT. The full variable domain, with the rest looked up from reference TRBV19 and TRBJ1-6, is DGGITQSPKYLFRKEGQNVTLSCEQNLNHDAMYWYRQDPGQGLRLIYYSQIVNDFQKGDIAEGYSVSREKKESFPLTVTSAQKNPTAFYLCASSKQGVSSYNSPLHFGNGTRLTVT.

V and J are TRBV6-1 and TRBJ2-2; 11 bases agree with TRBD2. The CDR3 loop spans 14 amino acids. Looked up from germline, CDR1 is MNHNS and CDR2 is SASEGT. The CDR3 spells CRSGTSGSYGELFF. The CDR3 DNA reads TGTCGAAGCGGGACTAGCGGTAGTTACGGGGAGCTGTTTTTT.

This chain joins TRBV5-1 and TRBJ2-2; no clear D gene. The CDR3 contains 15 residues. Between the trimmed V and J ends, which lost 1 base and 5 bases, there was a span of 12 bases. Germline values: CDR1 SGHRS, CDR2 YFSETQ. The CDR3 DNA follows: TGCGCCAGCAGCTTGCGAAGGTTTTTAACCGGGGAGCTGTTTTTT. Protein: CASSLRRFLTGELFF.

This clone came up once. The chain links TRBV5-4 to TRBJ1-1, with a possible D match to TRBD1 (5 bases). The CDR3 sequence is 15 residues long. Trimming cost V 0 bases and J 8 bases, with 17 bases left between them. Germline V CDR1 and CDR2: SGHNT, YYREEE (reference sequence). CDR3 coding DNA: TGTGCCAGCAGCTTGGGTCAGGGTCAGGTTAAAGAAGCTTTCTTT. Protein product: CASSLGQGQVKEAFF.

The V and J genes are TRBV4-2 and TRBJ1-3; the D gene is possibly TRBD1 (5 bases). Trimming shortened V by 1 base and J by 4 bases, and 14 bases separated the two germline ends. CDR3 length equals 16 residues. Germline CDR1 reads LGHNA; CDR2 reads YNFKEQ. The CDR3 region has the DNA TGTGCCAGCAGCCAAGCCGTAGGGACGGAAGGAAACACCATATATTTT. Its protein product is CASSQAVGTEGNTIYF.

The rearrangement uses TRBV6-1 and TRBJ2-7; TRBD2 agrees at 8 bases. Trimming cost V 5 bases and J 2 bases; bases outside gene matches: 8. CDR3 size: 15 residues. The germline V gene has CDR1 MNHNS and CDR2 SASEGT. CDR3 bases: TGTGCCAGCAGTTCGCGGGGGGCGCTTCCCTACGAGCAGTACTTC. Protein product: CASSSRGALPYEQYF.

The gene calls are TRBV30 and TRBJ1-1; weak D call: TRBD1 (5 bases). The CDR3 length is 14 residues. Germline CDR1 GTSNPN, CDR2 SVGIG (reference sequence). V dropped 0 bases and J dropped 7 bases, with 15 bases sitting between them. Here the CDR3 DNA reads TGTGCCTGGAGTGTAGAGGGGTGGGGTGTTGAAGCTTTCTTT. It yields the protein CAWSVEGWGVEAFF. The full variable domain, rest sourced from reference TRBV30 and TRBJ1-1, is SQTIHQWPATLVQPVGSPLSLECTVEGTSNPNLYWYRQAAGRGLQLLFYSVGIGQISSEVPQNLSASRPQDRQFILSSKKLLLSDSGFYLCAWSVEGWGVEAFFGQGTRLTVV.

The rearrangement links TRBV7-2 to TRBJ2-1; D gene uncertain. Germline CDR1 and CDR2: SGHTA and FQGNSA. The V end was cut by 5 bases, the J end by 2 bases, with 7 bases between. This CDR3 spans 13 amino acids. CDR3 sequence (DNA): TGTGCCAGCAGCCACAGAGCCTACAATGAGCAGTTCTTC. Its protein is CASSHRAYNEQFF. The variable domain in full, completed from reference TRBV7-2 and TRBJ2-1, reads GAGVSQSPSNKVTEKGKDVELRCDPISGHTALYWYRQSLGQGLEFLIYFQGNSAPDKSGLPSDRFSAERTGGSVSTLTIQRTQQEDSAVYLCASSHRAYNEQFFGPGTRLTVL.

The chain recombines TRBV15 with TRBJ1-2; 9 bases fit TRBD1. Germline CDR1 LNHNV, CDR2 YYDKDF (reference sequence). This CDR3 has 13 amino acids. With V trimmed by 8 bases and J by 1 base, 2 bases remained unmatched. The CDR3 sequence: CATGTGINYGYTF. In DNA form, the CDR3 reads TGTGCCACCGGGACAGGGATTAACTATGGCTACACCTTC.

DNA for the CDR3: TGTGCCAGCAGCCAAGTTAGCGGGAGCACGAACACCGGGGAGCTGTTTTTT. Residues: CASSQVSGSTNTGELFF. The V gene is TRBV4-2, the J gene TRBJ2-2, with 9 bases fitting TRBD2. Germline V gene data show CDR1 as LGHNA and CDR2 as YNFKEQ. After removal of 1 base from V and 0 bases from J, the junction contained 3 bases not matched to a gene. The CDR3 runs to 17 residues.

The J gene is TRBJ2-5, the V gene TRBV9, with TRBD1 identical over 7 bases. Germline values: CDR1 SGDLS, CDR2 YYNGEE. V lost 0 bases and J lost 4; bases outside the gene matches: 6. The CDR3 is 15 residues long. Here the CDR3 DNA reads TGTGCCAGCAGCGTAGACAGGGGTAGTTTAGAGACCCAGTACTTC. This encodes CASSVDRGSLETQYF. Looking up the rest from reference TRBV9 and TRBJ2-5 gives the full variable domain: DSGVTQTPKHLITATGQRVTLRCSPRSGDLSVYWYQQSLDQGLQFLIQYYNGEERAKGNILERFSAQQFPDLHSELNLSSLELGDSALYFCASSVDRGSLETQYFGPGTRLLVL.

This chain joins TRBV30 and TRBJ1-2; D remains unclear. Germline CDR1 and CDR2: GTSNPN and SVGIG (reference sequence). This CDR3 spans 12 amino acids. Deletions cut 7 bases from V and 0 bases from J, with 9 bases between. The CDR3 nucleotides are TGTGCCTCAGCCCTATCTAACTATGGCTACACCTTC. Protein sequence: CASALSNYGYTF. The whole variable domain, remainder taken from reference TRBV30 and TRBJ1-2, is SQTIHQWPATLVQPVGSPLSLECTVEGTSNPNLYWYRQAAGRGLQLLFYSVGIGQISSEVPQNLSASRPQDRQFILSSKKLLLSDSGFYLCASALSNYGYTFGSGTRLTVV.

This chain links TRBV6-5 with TRBJ1-5; tentatively, D is TRBD1 (5 bases). The length of the CDR3 is 14 residues. Trimming took 5 bases from V and 5 from J, leaving 13 bases between them. Per the germline V gene, CDR1 is MNHEY and CDR2 is SVGAGI. In DNA form, the CDR3 reads TGTGCCAGCAGTCCAGGCCCGGGACATCAGCCCCAGCATTTT. It translates to CASSPGPGHQPQHF.

V is TRBV5-4 and J is TRBJ1-1; tentative D call: TRBD1 (5 bases). V was trimmed by 1 base and J by 10 bases, leaving 11 bases between them. CDR1 is SGHNT and CDR2 is YYREEE in the germline V gene (reference sequence). This CDR3 comprises 12 residues. DNA for the CDR3: TGTGCCAGCAGCTTGCAGAGGGGAAGAGCTTTCTTT. Encoded protein: CASSLQRGRAFF. Supplemented by reference TRBV5-4 and TRBJ1-1, the full variable domain reads ETGVTQSPTHLIKTRGQQVTLRCSSQSGHNTVSWYQQALGQGPQFIFQYYREEENGRGNFPPRFSGLQFPNYSSELNVNALELDDSALYLCASSLQRGRAFFGQGTRLTVV.